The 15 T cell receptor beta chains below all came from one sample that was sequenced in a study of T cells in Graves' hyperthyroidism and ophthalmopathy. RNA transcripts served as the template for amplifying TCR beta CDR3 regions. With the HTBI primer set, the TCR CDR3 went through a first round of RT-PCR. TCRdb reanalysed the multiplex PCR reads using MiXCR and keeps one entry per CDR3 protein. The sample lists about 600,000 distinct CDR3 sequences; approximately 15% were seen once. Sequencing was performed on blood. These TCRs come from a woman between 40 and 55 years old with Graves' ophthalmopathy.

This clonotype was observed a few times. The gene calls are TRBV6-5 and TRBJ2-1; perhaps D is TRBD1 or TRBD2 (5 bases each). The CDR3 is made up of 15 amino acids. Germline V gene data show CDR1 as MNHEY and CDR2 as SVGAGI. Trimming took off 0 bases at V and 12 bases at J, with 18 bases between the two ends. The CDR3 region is CASSYSPGPNLGQFF. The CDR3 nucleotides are TGTGCCAGCAGTTACTCTCCGGGACCGAACTTAGGGCAGTTCTTC.

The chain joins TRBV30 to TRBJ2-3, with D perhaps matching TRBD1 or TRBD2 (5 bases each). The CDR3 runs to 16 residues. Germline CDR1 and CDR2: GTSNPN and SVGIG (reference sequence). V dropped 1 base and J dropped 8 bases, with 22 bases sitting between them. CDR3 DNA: TGTGCCTGGAGTGGCCCCAGGACTGGGGACCAACGTACGCAGTATTTT. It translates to CAWSGPRTGDQRTQYF.

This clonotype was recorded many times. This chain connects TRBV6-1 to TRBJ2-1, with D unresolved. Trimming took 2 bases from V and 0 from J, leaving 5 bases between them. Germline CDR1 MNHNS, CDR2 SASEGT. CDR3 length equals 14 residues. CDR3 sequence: CASSELDSYNEQFF. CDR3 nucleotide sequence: TGTGCCAGCAGTGAACTAGACTCCTACAATGAGCAGTTCTTC.

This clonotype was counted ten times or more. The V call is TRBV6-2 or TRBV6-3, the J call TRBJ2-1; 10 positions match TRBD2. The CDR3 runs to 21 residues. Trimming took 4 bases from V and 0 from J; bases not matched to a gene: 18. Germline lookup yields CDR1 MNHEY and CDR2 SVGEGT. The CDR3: CASSSSPRPSGGPSSYNEQFF. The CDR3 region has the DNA TGTGCCAGCAGTTCCTCGCCTCGACCTAGCGGGGGTCCAAGCTCCTACAATGAGCAGTTCTTC.

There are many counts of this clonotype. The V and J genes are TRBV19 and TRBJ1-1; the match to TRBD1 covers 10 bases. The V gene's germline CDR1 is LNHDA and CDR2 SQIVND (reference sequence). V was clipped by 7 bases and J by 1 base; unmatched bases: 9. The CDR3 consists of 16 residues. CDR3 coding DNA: TGTGCCAGTAATGACAGGGGGCTGGATAAGAACACTGAAGCTTTCTTT. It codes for CASNDRGLDKNTEAFF.

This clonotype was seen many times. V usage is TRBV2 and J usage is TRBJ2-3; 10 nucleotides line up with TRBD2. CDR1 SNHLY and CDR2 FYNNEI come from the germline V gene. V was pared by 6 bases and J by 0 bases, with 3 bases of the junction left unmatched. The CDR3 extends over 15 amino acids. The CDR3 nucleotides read TGTGCCAGCAGCGCTAGCGGGGGAAGCACAGATACGCAGTATTTT. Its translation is CASSASGGSTDTQYF.

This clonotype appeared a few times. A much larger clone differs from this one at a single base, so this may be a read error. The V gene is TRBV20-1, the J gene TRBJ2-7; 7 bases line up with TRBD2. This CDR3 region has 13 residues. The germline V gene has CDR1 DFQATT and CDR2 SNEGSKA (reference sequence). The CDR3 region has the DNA TGCGGTGCCAGGCAGACTAGCCGATACGAGCAGTACTTC. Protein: CGARQTSRYEQYF.

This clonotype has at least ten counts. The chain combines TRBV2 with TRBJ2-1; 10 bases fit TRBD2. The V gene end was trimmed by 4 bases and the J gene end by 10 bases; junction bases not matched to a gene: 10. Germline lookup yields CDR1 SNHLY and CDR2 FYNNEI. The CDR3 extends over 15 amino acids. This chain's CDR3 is CASSGVAGGSNEQFF. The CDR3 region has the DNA TGTGCCAGCAGTGGGGTAGCGGGAGGCTCTAACGAGCAGTTCTTC. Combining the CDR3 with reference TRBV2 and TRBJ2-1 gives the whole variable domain EPEVTQTPSHQVTQMGQEVILRCVPISNHLYFYWYRQILGQKVEFLVSFYNNEISEKSEIFDDQFSVERPDGSNFTLKIRSTKLEDSAMYFCASSGVAGGSNEQFFGPGTRLTVL.

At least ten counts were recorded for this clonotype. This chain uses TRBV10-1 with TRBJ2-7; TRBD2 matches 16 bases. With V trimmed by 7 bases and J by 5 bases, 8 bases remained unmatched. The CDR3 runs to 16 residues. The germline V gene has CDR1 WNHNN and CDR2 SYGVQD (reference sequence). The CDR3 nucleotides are TGCGCCAGCATCGGGACTAGCGGGAGGGCCAGGAACGAGCAGTACTTC. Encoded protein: CASIGTSGRARNEQYF.

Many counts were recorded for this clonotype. For the CDR3, the DNA is TGTGCCAGCAGTGAATCGGGACTAGCTTTCGAGCAGTACTTC. Translated: CASSESGLAFEQYF. The genes are TRBV6-1 and TRBJ2-7, with 9 bases that match TRBD2. The CDR3 contains 14 residues. V shed 2 bases and J 6 bases; nucleotides not matched to a gene: 5. Germline-derived CDR1 and CDR2 are MNHNS and SASEGT.

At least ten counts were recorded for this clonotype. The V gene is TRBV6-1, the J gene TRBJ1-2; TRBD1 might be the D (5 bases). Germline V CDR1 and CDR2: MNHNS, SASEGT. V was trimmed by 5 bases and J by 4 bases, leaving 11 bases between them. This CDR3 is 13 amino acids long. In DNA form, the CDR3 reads TGTGCCAGCAGTCAAAGACAGCTCTATGGCTACACCTTC. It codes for CASSQRQLYGYTF.

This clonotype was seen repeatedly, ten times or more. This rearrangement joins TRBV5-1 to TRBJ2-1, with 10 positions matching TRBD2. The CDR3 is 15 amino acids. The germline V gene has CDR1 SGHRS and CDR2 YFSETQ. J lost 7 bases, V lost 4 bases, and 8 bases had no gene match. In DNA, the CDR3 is TGCGCCAGCAGCGGGGGGACTAGCGAGGCTAATGAGCAGTTCTTC. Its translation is CASSGGTSEANEQFF.

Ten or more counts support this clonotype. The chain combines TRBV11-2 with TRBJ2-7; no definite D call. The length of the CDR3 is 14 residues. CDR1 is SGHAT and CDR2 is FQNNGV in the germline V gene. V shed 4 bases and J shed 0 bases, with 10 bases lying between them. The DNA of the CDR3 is TGTGCCAGCAGCTCGTCTCCGGCCTCCTACGAGCAGTACTTC. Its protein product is CASSSSPASYEQYF.

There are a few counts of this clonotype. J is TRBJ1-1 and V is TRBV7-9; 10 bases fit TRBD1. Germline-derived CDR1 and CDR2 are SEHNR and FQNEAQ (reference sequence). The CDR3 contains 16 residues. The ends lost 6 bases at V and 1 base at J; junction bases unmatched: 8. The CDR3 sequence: CASRRDRGPKNTEAFF. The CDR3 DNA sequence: TGTGCCAGCAGGCGAGACAGGGGGCCCAAGAACACTGAAGCTTTCTTT.

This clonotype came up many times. The CDR3 region has the DNA TGCGCCAGCAGCCCCCTCCCGGGCCCTAGCACAGATACGCAGTATTTT. It specifies CASSPLPGPSTDTQYF. The V call is TRBV5-1, the J call TRBJ2-3; D gene ambiguous. V lost 4 bases and J lost 0, with 15 bases in between. Germline lookup yields CDR1 SGHRS and CDR2 YFSETQ. The CDR3 totals 16 residues.